This paragraph reports one TCR beta chain. The beta constant-region primer was an equimolar mix of two oligonucleotides covering TRBC1 and TRBC2. Using its own MiXCR run on the UMI-ligation and nested PCR reads, TCRdb lists one record per CDR3 protein. The table has 130,000 to 150,000 distinct CDR3 sequences, 17% seen once. Cells stained for CD3, CD4, CD8, CD45RA, CD27 and viability were sorted into four CD45RA/CD27 subsets. Germline CDR1 reads LNHNV; CDR2 reads YYDKDF (reference sequence). There are 17 residues in the CDR3. Trimming left V 3 bases short and J 0 bases short, with 17 bases between. The entry originates in a study of naive and memory T cell subsets.

This TCR derives from a human donor in good health. The chain carries TRBV15 and TRBJ1-2; no clear D gene. The sample was naive CD4+ T cells from blood. CDR3 amino acids: CATSSLLGLESNYGYTF. The CDR3 DNA reads TGTGCCACCAGCAGTCTTCTGGGCCTCGAATCTAACTATGGCTACACCTTC.